This paragraph reports one T cell receptor beta chain. The sample originates from a study of blood T cell repertoires in COVID-19. The trim removed 4 bases at V and 1 base at J, leaving 6 bases unmatched. Germline lookup yields CDR1 SGDLS and CDR2 YYNGEE. This CDR3 region has 16 residues. Repertoires were generated with immunoSEQ multiplex PCR, while TCRdb's copy carries only in-frame clones and drops some. This table has 180,000 or so clones, around 86% appearing once. What was sequenced was peripheral blood. The sequence came from a woman in her twenties or thirties with active or convalescent COVID-19. The genes are TRBV9 and TRBJ1-1; the match to TRBD1 covers 11 bases. CDR3 sequence (DNA): TGTGCCAGCAGCCCGGGACAGGGGGTATGGAACACTGAAGCTTTCTTT. The encoded protein is CASSPGQGVWNTEAFF.